These 4 T cell receptor beta chains originate from one sample sequenced in a study of T cell responses to AZD1222 COVID-19 vaccine. Some clones are missing from TCRdb's copy, which holds only in-frame ones; the method was immunoSEQ multiplex PCR. Seen here are around 96,000 clones, around 83% observed once, and the top ten hold 5.6%. The starting material was peripheral blood, obtained 28 days after the second AZD1222 dose. The receptors shown here come from an adult who received the AZD1222 COVID-19 vaccine.

V is TRBV5-1 and J is TRBJ2-2, with TRBD2 matching 11 bases. The CDR3 spans 17 residues. With 1 base clipped from V and 4 bases from J, the junction kept 6 bases outside the gene matches. Germline CDR1 is SGHRS and CDR2 is YFSETQ. In nucleotides, the CDR3 is TGCGCCAGCAGCTTGTCGGCTAGCGGGAGGCGCACCGGGGAGCTGTTTTTT. This gives the protein CASSLSASGRRTGELFF.

Concerning this clone: This sample includes further DNA sequences coding for the same CDR3. The CDR3 nucleotides read TGTGCCACCAGCAGAGATGCGGGGGTTCGGACTGAAGCTTTCTTT. Its protein product is CATSRDAGVRTEAFF. The V and J genes are TRBV15 and TRBJ1-1; D possibly corresponds to TRBD1 (5 bases). CDR3 length: 15 amino acids. Germline values: CDR1 LNHNV, CDR2 YYDKDF (reference sequence). V shed 0 bases and J shed 5 bases, with 13 bases lying between them.

The gene calls are TRBV11-3 and TRBJ2-6, with D possibly being TRBD1 (5 bases). The V gene lost 1 base and the J gene lost 2 bases, with 6 bases spanning the gap. This CDR3 has 15 residues. In germline, CDR1 is SGHNT, CDR2 YENEEA. CDR3 residues: CASSLGTTGANVLTF. The CDR3 DNA is TGTGCCAGCAGCTTAGGGACAACTGGGGCCAACGTCCTGACTTTC.

This chain uses TRBV18 with TRBJ2-5; D not resolved. Per the germline V gene, CDR1 is KGHSH and CDR2 is LQKENI. The CDR3 covers 14 residues. Trimming shortened V by 0 bases and J by 5 bases, and 10 bases separated the two germline ends. In DNA form, the CDR3 reads TGTGCCAGCTCACCACCGTCCCAGACGGAGACCCAGTACTTC. This translates into CASSPPSQTETQYF.